This T cell receptor beta chain was obtained from a study of blood T cell repertoires in COVID-19. Germline loops: CDR1 MGHRA, CDR2 YSYEKL. This CDR3 has 14 amino acids. Trimming left V 0 bases short and J 2 bases short, with 4 bases between. All enrollees were about 18 to 89 years old and from roughly 26 US areas. Cohorts were determined from participant-reported clinical history. Two negative PCRs, clearance, or symptom resolution characterized the recovered Cohort 3 donors. This table comes from immunoSEQ multiplex PCR, and its TCRdb copy is limited to in-frame clones, with some not included. The sample lists about 170,000 clones; roughly 83% were seen once.

Sequencing was performed on PBMCs or T cells enriched from blood (not recorded which). The V gene is TRBV4-1, the J gene TRBJ2-2; D remains unclear. The clonotype was recovered from a woman in her fifties or sixties who had recovered from COVID-19. CDR3 DNA: TGCGCCAGCAGCCAAGATTTAAACACCGGGGAGCTGTTTTTT. Amino acids: CASSQDLNTGELFF.